This T cell receptor beta chain comes out of a study of cytomegalovirus exposure and HLA in healthy donors. Study background: In terms of ancestry, the Caucasian-associated cluster contained more than 65% of the 398 genotyped donors.

The study's findings and limits: At a 0.05 false discovery rate, a later analysis found 16,951 TCR beta sequences to be associated with HLA alleles. In a later analysis, HLA-C alleles had the fewest associated TCRs, DRB1 alleles the most.

Each donor was nominally healthy when sampled (though unrecorded immune exposures were likely). Deletions cut 6 bases from V and 6 bases from J, with 17 bases between. In germline, CDR1 is MNHEY, CDR2 SVGAGI. The CDR3 sequence is 15 residues long. To note about this clone: Its specificity is not known.

Researchers ran the PCR with 60 Vbeta and 13 Jbeta primers. Measured with immunoSEQ multiplex PCR; TCRdb has only the in-frame clones, and not every one. This sample has 100,000 to 150,000 clones, with 72% found just once. This TCR was recovered from a man younger than 40 in good health and CMV-seronegative. Sequencing was performed on PBMCs. The chain is built from TRBV6-5 and TRBJ2-2; D possibly corresponds to TRBD2 (6 bases). The CDR3 DNA follows: TGTGCCAGCAGACTAGGGAGGAGTGGGGCCGGGGAGCTGTTTTTT. It codes for CASRLGRSGAGELFF.